This T cell receptor beta chain stems from a study of cytomegalovirus exposure and HLA in healthy donors (dated by TCRdb to the late 2010s). Study-level background: A later analysis indicated that the 90 to 150 validation repertoires were generated on the platform also employed for the 700 or so repertoires of the first cohort. To predict cytomegalovirus infection status, the study combined high-throughput TCR immunosequencing, statistical association of individual TCRs with disease status, and machine learning. Along with the roughly 670-subject first cohort, a separate validation cohort of over a hundred different subjects was used. The study aimed to test whether cataloging public T cell receptors could reveal signatures of past pathogen exposure.

As regards this clone: Its antigen is currently not known. Per-nucleotide qualities are absent, and no much larger clonotype sits a single base away.

Summary of the overall study and its limitations: In both the original and validation cohorts, the classifier was reported to diagnose cytomegalovirus status with high specificity and sensitivity. A total of roughly 160 TCR beta chains were listed by the study as associated with cytomegalovirus. In vitro tests confirmed that a few of the cytomegalovirus-associated TCR beta chains recognize cytomegalovirus antigens. A later analysis had no HLA typing for the validation cohort, so co-occurrence there was scored across all 120 repertoires. It was suggested by the authors that the approach could potentially be generalized to other disease states and immunological phenotypes. In a later analysis, TCRs clustered in the first cohort were found to also tend to co-occur in the approximately 110 validation repertoires, with approximately 93% of cluster scores above 0. Most TCR sequences were observed very rarely across donors, whereas some public TCRs were present in many individuals.

Libraries were built with the immunoSEQ multiplex PCR assay. Under the source paper's analysis protocol: To diagnose cytomegalovirus status from the catalog of TCR beta chain sequences, a statistical classification framework was built. Here the immuneACCESS table is served through TCRdb, limited to in-frame sequences with V and J called. Missing clones are a known gap in these copies; in checked studies unresolved V genes cover under half, and the rest lacks a known reason. V and J calls and clone size are as listed in that table; D and trimming were resolved from the DNA. Within this sample are about 160,000 clones, with about 90% of them counted one time only. 4.5% to 7% of the sample is taken by the ten largest. The donors were included in the validation cohort of some 120 subjects, a group kept apart from the approximately 700-subject first cohort. Reading from cysteine to phenylalanine, the CDR3 counts 14 amino acids. Only the CDR3 portion is preserved as DNA: 42 bases, with reading frame beginning at the first base. V ends up 4 bases short and J 4 bases short, with an unmatched junction base count of 4. The germline V gene specifies KGHSH as CDR1 and LQKENI as CDR2.

The sequence links TRBV18 to TRBJ2-3, with 8 bases in between that match TRBD1. The source of this sequence is a woman younger than 45 in good health and CMV-seronegative. The specimen sequenced was PBMCs. The DNA sequence is given as TGTGCCAGCTCACTGCAGGGGGCCCCAGATACGCAGTATTTT. Translated, it gives CASSLQGAPDTQYF.